This TCR beta chain was captured by sequencing in a study of blood T cell repertoires in COVID-19. Study details: Acute and convalescent COVID-19 samples came from the United States, Italy and Spain. T cells, B-cell-depleted T cells, or PBMCs supplied cDNA or gDNA.

How the authors handled the data: How many nucleated cells were present was estimated from reference gene primer amplification. Produced via immunoSEQ multiplex PCR; TCRdb's table is partial and in-frame only. V, J and clone size reflect that table, while D and trimming were determined from the DNA. Of more than 200,000 clones listed, roughly 90% are singletons. Per germline, CDR1 SEHNR and CDR2 FQNEAQ (reference sequence). V dropped 5 bases and J dropped 5; count of bases not matched to a gene: 8. This CDR3 has 14 residues. Input material: peripheral blood. This clonotype was sampled from a man younger than 40 with active or convalescent COVID-19. This chain uses TRBV7-9 with TRBJ1-1; 7 bases match TRBD1. The CDR3 bases are TGTGCCAGCAGCGCGACAGGGATGGGGACTGAAGCTTTCTTT. Residues: CASSATGMGTEAFF.